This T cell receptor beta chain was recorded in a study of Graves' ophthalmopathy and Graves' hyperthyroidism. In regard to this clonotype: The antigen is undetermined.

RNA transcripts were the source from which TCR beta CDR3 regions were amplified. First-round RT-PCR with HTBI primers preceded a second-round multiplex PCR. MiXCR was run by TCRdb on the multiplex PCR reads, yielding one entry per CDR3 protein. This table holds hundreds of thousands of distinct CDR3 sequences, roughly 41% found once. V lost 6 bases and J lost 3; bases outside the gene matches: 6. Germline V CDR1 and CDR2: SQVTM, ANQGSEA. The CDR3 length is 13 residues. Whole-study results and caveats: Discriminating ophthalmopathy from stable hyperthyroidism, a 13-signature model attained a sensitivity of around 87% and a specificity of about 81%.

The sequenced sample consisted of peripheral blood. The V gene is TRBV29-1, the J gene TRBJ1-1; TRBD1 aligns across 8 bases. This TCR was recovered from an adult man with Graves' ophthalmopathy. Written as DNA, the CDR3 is TGCAGCGTCGCCACAGGGGGTTACACTGAAGCTTTCTTT. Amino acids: CSVATGGYTEAFF.